This paragraph reports one TCR beta chain. This record comes from a study of blood T cell repertoires in COVID-19. TCRdb keeps only in-frame clones here, not all; method: immunoSEQ multiplex PCR. The profile shows 25,000 to 35,000 clones, 87% of them singletons. This CDR3 region has 18 residues. Germline V gives CDR1 LNHDA, CDR2 SQIVND (reference sequence). V was clipped by 10 bases and J by 0 bases; unmatched bases: 18. The TCR sequence derives from a human donor in a cohort sampled during active COVID-19. The sequenced sample was peripheral blood. The chain is built from TRBV19 and TRBJ2-1, with 7 bases that match TRBD2. The CDR3 loop is CATSSWAGAGSSYNEQFF. DNA for the CDR3: TGTGCCACCTCGTCTTGGGCGGGAGCAGGAAGCTCCTACAATGAGCAGTTCTTC.